The 10 T cell receptor beta chains below come from one sample, sequenced in a study of blood T cell repertoires in COVID-19. Sequencing was performed with immunoSEQ multiplex PCR; in TCRdb, only in-frame clones are kept and a portion is missing. The repertoire includes about 150,000 clones, around 90% of them detected once, and 0.45% to 0.65% sits in the top ten. Sequencing input: peripheral blood. Receptors originate from a man between 45 and 60 years old with acute or convalescent COVID-19.

The CDR3 region has the DNA TGTGCCAGCAAAGCGGGGACAATGAACACCGGGGAGCTGTTTTTT. Translating it yields CASKAGTMNTGELFF. This chain links TRBV11-3 with TRBJ2-2; TRBD2 is a possible D gene (7 bases). The V gene's germline CDR1 is SGHNT and CDR2 YENEEA. The length of the CDR3 is 15 residues. The V end was cut by 7 bases, the J end by 1 base, with 13 bases between.

The chain combines TRBV3-1 (or the pseudogene TRBV3-2) with TRBJ2-7; D possibly corresponds to TRBD2 (5 bases). Per germline, CDR1 LGHDT and CDR2 YNNKEL (reference sequence). This CDR3 has 13 residues. V was shortened by 0 bases and J by 4 bases, with 7 bases between the two germline ends. The CDR3 spells CASSQDRGYEQYF. The CDR3 region has the DNA TGTGCCAGCAGCCAAGATCGGGGTTACGAGCAGTACTTC.

This clone was recorded only once. The gene calls are TRBV29-1 and TRBJ1-1; D gene ambiguous. The CDR3 length is 13 residues. CDR1 and CDR2 (germline): SQVTM, ANQGSEA. Trimming shortened V by 3 bases and J by 5 bases, and 13 bases separated the two germline ends. DNA for the CDR3: TGCAGCGTTGATGAGGTCGTCGGGACTGAAGCTTTCTTT. Translation gives CSVDEVVGTEAFF. The whole variable domain, remainder taken from reference TRBV29-1 and TRBJ1-1, is SAVISQKPSRDICQRGTSLTIQCQVDSQVTMMFWYRQQPGQSLTLIATANQGSEATYESGFVIDKFPISRPNLTFSTLTVSNMSPEDSSIYLCSVDEVVGTEAFFGQGTRLTVV.

The chain recombines TRBV27 with TRBJ1-6; 8 nucleotides line up with TRBD1. The CDR3 totals 14 residues. The V gene end was trimmed by 7 bases and the J gene end by 7 bases; junction bases not matched to a gene: 6. The germline V gene encodes CDR1 MNHEY and CDR2 SMNVEV (reference sequence). The CDR3 spells CASNTRQGNSPLHF. CDR3 nucleotides: TGTGCCAGCAATACCCGACAGGGGAATTCACCCCTCCACTTT.

The CDR3 spells CASRSTNYQDLRDTEAFF. The CDR3 nucleotides read TGTGCAAGTCGCTCAACTAATTATCAGGACTTAAGGGACACTGAAGCTTTCTTT. V gene TRBV12-2 combines with J gene TRBJ1-1. TRBV12-2 constitutes a pseudogene. The CDR3 sequence is 18 residues long.

The CDR3 protein is CASSLAATGLYEQYV. CDR3 coding DNA: TGTGCCAGCAGCTTAGCTGCGACAGGGCTCTACGAGCAGTACGTC. The chain combines TRBV7-2 with TRBJ2-7; 7 nucleotides line up with TRBD1. The CDR3 totals 15 residues. Germline CDR1 SGHTA, CDR2 FQGNSA. With 0 bases clipped from V and 3 bases from J, the junction kept 5 bases outside the gene matches.

The gene calls are TRBV21-1 and TRBJ1-3. TRBV21-1 is labeled a pseudogene. This CDR3 contains 17 residues. The CDR3 reads CASSKREAITSGNTIYF. Written as DNA, the CDR3 is TGTGCCAGCAGCAAAAGGGAGGCGATAACCTCTGGAAACACCATATATTTT.

The J gene is TRBJ2-7, the V gene TRBV7-6; 10 bases are shared with TRBD2. Germline V gene data show CDR1 as SGHVS and CDR2 as FNYEAQ. The CDR3 has 16 amino acids. With V trimmed by 2 bases and J by 0 bases, 4 bases remained unmatched. The CDR3 is CASSLFGTSASYEQYF. The CDR3 nucleotides read TGTGCCAGCAGCTTATTTGGGACTAGCGCCTCCTACGAGCAGTACTTC. Looking up the rest from reference TRBV7-6 and TRBJ2-7 gives the full variable domain: GAGVSQSPRYKVTKRGQDVALRCDPISGHVSLYWYRQALGQGPEFLTYFNYEAQQDKSGLPNDRFSAERPEGSISTLTIQRTEQRDSAMYRCASSLFGTSASYEQYFGPGTRLTVT.

The rearrangement uses TRBV27 and TRBJ1-1, with 10 nucleotides matching TRBD1. In germline, CDR1 is MNHEY, CDR2 SMNVEV (reference sequence). After removal of 3 bases from V and 7 bases from J, the junction contained 5 bases not matched to a gene. The CDR3 loop spans 14 amino acids. The CDR3 nucleotides are TGTGCCAGCAGTTTGACAGGGGGCAAGGGTGAAGCTTTCTTT. Translated: CASSLTGGKGEAFF.

The V gene is TRBV24-1, the J gene TRBJ2-7; tentatively, D is TRBD1 (5 bases). Trimming pared 4 bases from V and 5 bases from J, leaving 14 bases between. The CDR3 is 14 residues long. The germline gives CDR1 KGHDR, CDR2 SFDVKD. This CDR3 reads CATSESRWGHEQYF. CDR3 bases: TGTGCCACCAGTGAATCCCGTTGGGGCCACGAGCAGTACTTC.